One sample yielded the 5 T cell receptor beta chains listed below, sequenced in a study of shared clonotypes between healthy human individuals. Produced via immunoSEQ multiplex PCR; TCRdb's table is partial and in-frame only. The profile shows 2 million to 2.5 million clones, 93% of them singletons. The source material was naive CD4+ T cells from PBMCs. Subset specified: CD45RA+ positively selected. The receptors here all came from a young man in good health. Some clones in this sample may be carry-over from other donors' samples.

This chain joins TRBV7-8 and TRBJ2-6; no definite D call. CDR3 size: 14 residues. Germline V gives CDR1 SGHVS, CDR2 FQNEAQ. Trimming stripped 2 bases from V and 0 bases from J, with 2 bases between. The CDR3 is CASSLNSGANVLTF. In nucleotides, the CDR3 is TGTGCCAGCAGCTTAAACTCTGGGGCCAACGTCCTGACTTTC.

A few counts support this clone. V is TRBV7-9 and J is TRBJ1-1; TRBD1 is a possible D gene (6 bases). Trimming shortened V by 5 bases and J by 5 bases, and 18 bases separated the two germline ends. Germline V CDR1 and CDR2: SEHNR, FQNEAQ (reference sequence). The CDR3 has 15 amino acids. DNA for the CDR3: TGTGCCAGCAGCCTCCCTCCGGGGGCGAAGACTGAAGCTTTCTTT. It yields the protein CASSLPPGAKTEAFF.

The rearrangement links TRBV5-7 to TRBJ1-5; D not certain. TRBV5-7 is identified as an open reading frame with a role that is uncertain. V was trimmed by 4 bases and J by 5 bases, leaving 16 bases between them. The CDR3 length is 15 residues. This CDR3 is CASSALVLGDQPQHF. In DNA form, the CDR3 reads TGTGCCAGCAGCGCATTAGTTTTGGGCGATCAGCCCCAGCATTTT.

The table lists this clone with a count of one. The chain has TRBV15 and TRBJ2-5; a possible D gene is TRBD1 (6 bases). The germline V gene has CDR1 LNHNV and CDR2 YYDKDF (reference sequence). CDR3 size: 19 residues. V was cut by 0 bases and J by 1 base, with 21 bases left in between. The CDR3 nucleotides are TGTGCCACCAGCAGAGATGGGACATCCGTGCTAATATCCCAAGAGACCCAGTACTTC. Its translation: CATSRDGTSVLISQETQYF.

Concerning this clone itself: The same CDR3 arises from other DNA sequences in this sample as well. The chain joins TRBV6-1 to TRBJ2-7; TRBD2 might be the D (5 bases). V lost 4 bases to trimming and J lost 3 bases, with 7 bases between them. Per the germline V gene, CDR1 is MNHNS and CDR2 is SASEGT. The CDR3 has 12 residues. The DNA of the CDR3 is TGTGCCAGCAGTGCGGGGTTCTACGAGCAGTACTTC. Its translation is CASSAGFYEQYF.